These 29 T cell receptor beta chains share one sample of origin, sequenced in a study of shared clonotypes between healthy human individuals. TCRdb keeps only in-frame clones here, not all; method: immunoSEQ multiplex PCR. Of under 1 million clones in the sample, just over 95% were seen once. CD8 cells regarded as naive lacked CD45RO, were positively chosen for CCR7, and omitted terminally differentiated effector memory CD45RA+ cells. Sequenced: naive CD8+ T cells sorted from blood. The receptors come from a man between 25 and 39 years old in good health.

This clone was seen a single time. The gene calls are TRBV9 and TRBJ1-5, with D uncertain. Germline CDR1 reads SGDLS; CDR2 reads YYNGEE. This CDR3 comprises 14 residues. The V end lost 3 bases, the J end lost 0 bases, and 7 bases lay between the germline ends. The chain's CDR3 is CASSDDNSNQPQHF. Here the CDR3 DNA reads TGTGCCAGCAGCGACGACAATAGCAATCAGCCCCAGCATTTT.

The J gene is TRBJ2-3, the V gene TRBV4-3; TRBD1 agrees at 8 bases. CDR3 length: 19 amino acids. The V segment lost 0 bases and the J segment 0 bases; nucleotides outside the gene matches: 11. Germline CDR1 reads LGHNA; CDR2 reads YSLEER. CDR3 sequence reads: CASSQDLWAGGSSTDTQYF. The CDR3 nucleotides are TGCGCCAGCAGCCAAGATCTTTGGGCAGGGGGCTCCAGCACAGATACGCAGTATTTT.

The rearrangement links TRBV9 to TRBJ1-1; weak D call: TRBD1 (6 bases). Trimming took 5 bases from V and 1 from J, leaving 6 bases between them. The CDR3 covers 12 residues. From germline, CDR1 is SGDLS and CDR2 YYNGEE. In DNA form, the CDR3 reads TGTGCCAGCAGGGGACAGAACACTGAAGCTTTCTTT. It encodes CASRGQNTEAFF.

J is TRBJ1-5 and V is TRBV28, with D possibly being TRBD1 (5 bases). Germline lookup yields CDR1 MDHEN and CDR2 SYDVKM. V was cut by 5 bases and J by 2 bases, with 10 bases left in between. The CDR3 totals 14 residues. The CDR3 nucleotides are TGTGCCAGCAGTCGGGACTCAGGCAATCAGCCCCAGCATTTT. This gives the protein CASSRDSGNQPQHF.

Note on this clone: The sample has other DNA sequences that encode this CDR3 too. The rearrangement joins TRBV7-9 to TRBJ2-5; the D is unclear. CDR3 length: 13 amino acids. V shed 6 bases and J shed 0 bases, with 8 bases lying between them. Germline CDR1 and CDR2: SEHNR and FQNEAQ (reference sequence). The DNA for the CDR3 is TGTGCCAGCAGTCCTACAGACCAAGAGACCCAGTACTTC. Amino acid sequence: CASSPTDQETQYF.

The rearrangement links TRBV2 to TRBJ1-2; no clear D gene. There are 10 residues in the CDR3. Germline V gene sequence: CDR1 SNHLY, CDR2 FYNNEI. V was shortened by 8 bases and J by 12 bases, with 13 bases between the two germline ends. The CDR3 DNA follows: TGTGCCAGCGTCAGTGTTGACCACACCTTC. As protein: CASVSVDHTF.

In the case of this clone: An end of the junction does not agree with germline; a read error may underlie this. This chain joins TRBV7-9 and TRBJ2-1; D may be TRBD2 (5 bases). This CDR3 spans 14 amino acids. The germline V gene encodes CDR1 SEHNR and CDR2 FQNEAQ (reference sequence). CDR3 sequence (DNA): TGTGCCAGCAGCCTAGCTAGGGAACGAGGGGAGCAGTTCTTC. Residues: CASSLARERGEQFF.

The chain carries TRBV4-1 and TRBJ2-7; 7 positions agree with TRBD2. V lost 2 bases and J lost 3; bases outside the gene matches: 4. The CDR3 has 14 amino acids. CDR1 and CDR2 from the germline V gene are MGHRA and YSYEKL. The CDR3 coding sequence is TGCGCCAGCAGCCAACTGGGAGGGGTCTACGAGCAGTACTTC. Protein sequence: CASSQLGGVYEQYF.

The chain couples TRBV27 to TRBJ2-1; D gene ambiguous. CDR1 is MNHEY, CDR2 SMNVEV, per germline (reference sequence). Trimming pared 4 bases from V and 8 bases from J, leaving 12 bases between. The CDR3 has 13 residues. As DNA, the CDR3 is TGTGCCAGCAGTTGGGGTGGGCCAGATGAGCAGTTCTTC. Its protein product is CASSWGGPDEQFF.

This sequence joins TRBV7-9 and TRBJ2-3; 9 bases match TRBD2. Unmatched junction bases numbered 13, after V lost 5 bases and J lost 4 bases. This CDR3 comprises 17 residues. Germline V lookup: CDR1 SEHNR, CDR2 FQNEAQ (reference sequence). The CDR3 DNA reads as TGTGCCAGCAGCCCAAACATCGAGCGGGAGGTTTCAGATACGCAGTATTTT. Protein: CASSPNIEREVSDTQYF.

This clone was seen just once. V is TRBV29-1 and J is TRBJ1-1, with TRBD1 as a possible D gene (5 bases). The CDR3 is made up of 14 amino acids. Germline CDR1 and CDR2: SQVTM and ANQGSEA. Trimming cost V 5 bases and J 4 bases, with 17 bases left between them. The CDR3 loop reads CSVLVTGEGTEAFF. CDR3 sequence (DNA): TGCAGCGTTCTCGTTACAGGTGAGGGCACTGAAGCTTTCTTT.

This clone was found once. This chain connects TRBV7-9 to TRBJ2-7, with D maybe TRBD2 (6 bases). The CDR3 is 14 amino acids. The V and J ends lost 0 bases and 4 bases respectively, with 10 bases between them. Germline CDR1 SEHNR, CDR2 FQNEAQ (reference sequence). The CDR3 here is CASSLAGSFYEQYF. CDR3 bases: TGTGCCAGCAGCTTAGCCGGGAGCTTTTACGAGCAGTACTTC.

As regards this clone: Different DNA sequences within this sample yield the same CDR3. The chain recombines TRBV6-5 with TRBJ2-1; D unclear. In germline, CDR1 is MNHEY, CDR2 SVGAGI. The CDR3 totals 11 residues. V was clipped by 6 bases and J by 10 bases, with 10 bases between them. CDR3 sequence: CASSLGPEQFF. The DNA for the CDR3 is TGTGCCAGCAGCCTAGGACCAGAGCAGTTCTTC.

The chain combines TRBV5-1 with TRBJ2-5; the D is unclear. The CDR3 sequence is 14 residues long. Germline CDR1 reads SGHRS; CDR2 reads YFSETQ. V shed 0 bases and J shed 0 bases, with 6 bases lying between them. This CDR3 reads CASSLDGNQETQYF. CDR3 nucleotides: TGCGCCAGCAGCTTGGATGGGAACCAAGAGACCCAGTACTTC.

The V call is TRBV2, the J call TRBJ2-1, with 9 nucleotides matching TRBD1. V was clipped by 11 bases and J by 4 bases; unmatched bases: 9. CDR3 length: 14 amino acids. The V gene's germline CDR1 is SNHLY and CDR2 FYNNEI. The CDR3 protein is CAGTGGAGYNEQFF. CDR3 sequence (DNA): TGTGCCGGAACAGGGGGCGCAGGGTACAATGAGCAGTTCTTC. The full variable domain, with the rest looked up from reference TRBV2 and TRBJ2-1, is EPEVTQTPSHQVTQMGQEVILRCVPISNHLYFYWYRQILGQKVEFLVSFYNNEISEKSEIFDDQFSVERPDGSNFTLKIRSTKLEDSAMYFCAGTGGAGYNEQFFGPGTRLTVL.

J is TRBJ1-2 and V is TRBV11-2, with D uncertain. V shed 5 bases and J shed 8 bases, with 12 bases lying between them. The CDR3 runs to 12 residues. Germline assignment: CDR1 SGHAT and CDR2 FQNNGV. The CDR3 nucleotides are TGTGCCAGCAGCCGCGCGGCAGAAGGCTACACCTTC. Translating gives CASSRAAEGYTF.

The chain recombines TRBV9 with TRBJ2-3; D is possibly TRBD1 (6 bases). Germline lookup yields CDR1 SGDLS and CDR2 YYNGEE. The CDR3 has 12 amino acids. The germline V and J ends were trimmed by 4 bases and 4 bases, with 7 bases remaining between them. The CDR3 DNA reads as TGTGCCAGCAGCTCAGGGGCAGATACGCAGTATTTT. Protein: CASSSGADTQYF.

V usage is TRBV7-9 and J usage is TRBJ2-5; D is possibly TRBD1 (6 bases). This CDR3 comprises 12 residues. In germline, CDR1 is SEHNR, CDR2 FQNEAQ (reference sequence). V lost 6 bases and J 7 bases, leaving 12 bases between the germline ends. CDR3 sequence (DNA): TGTGCCAGCAGTATACAGGGACCGACCCAGTACTTC. This encodes CASSIQGPTQYF.

This chain links TRBV4-1 with TRBJ1-5; D gene ambiguous. V was shortened by 0 bases and J by 4 bases, with 7 bases between the two germline ends. From germline, CDR1 is MGHRA and CDR2 YSYEKL. This CDR3 is 14 amino acids long. CDR3 residues: CASSQESINQPQHF. The CDR3 region has the DNA TGCGCCAGCAGCCAAGAATCGATTAATCAGCCCCAGCATTTT.

This chain joins TRBV4-1 and TRBJ2-1; 7 nucleotides match TRBD2. The CDR3 runs 13 residues. Germline V CDR1 and CDR2: MGHRA, YSYEKL. Losses at the gene ends were 5 bases for V and 2 bases for J; bases not matched to a gene: 0. As DNA, the CDR3 is TGCGCCAGCAGCGGGAGGGCCTACAATGAGCAGTTCTTC. Protein sequence: CASSGRAYNEQFF.

The chain combines TRBV7-9 with TRBJ2-1; a weak D match, TRBD2 (6 bases). The V end was cut by 6 bases, the J end by 9 bases, with 21 bases between. Germline loops: CDR1 SEHNR, CDR2 FQNEAQ (reference sequence). CDR3 size: 15 residues. The DNA of the CDR3 is TGTGCCAGCAGATGGGAGACAGCGGGTGTGGTTGAGCAGTTCTTC. Translation gives CASRWETAGVVEQFF.

This clone appeared once. The chain combines TRBV6-5 with TRBJ1-1; D is uncertain. Germline V gene sequence: CDR1 MNHEY, CDR2 SVGAGI. V lost 0 bases and J lost 2, with 7 bases in between. This CDR3 comprises 14 residues. CDR3 bases: TGTGCCAGCAGTTACTCCCCAGGAAACACTGAAGCTTTCTTT. Amino acid sequence: CASSYSPGNTEAFF.

Concerning this clone: This specimen includes other DNA sequences encoding the same CDR3. The chain has TRBV6-5 and TRBJ2-1; TRBD2 agrees at 12 bases. J lost 7 bases, V lost 5 bases, and 6 bases had no gene match. Germline CDR1 MNHEY, CDR2 SVGAGI. The CDR3 covers 15 residues. Here the CDR3 DNA reads TGTGCCAGCAGTCCCCTAGCGGGAGGGCCTAATGAGCAGTTCTTC. Residues: CASSPLAGGPNEQFF.

In nucleotides, the CDR3 is TGTGCCAGCAGCCAACAGGGCTACGAGCAGTACTTC. Protein sequence: CASSQQGYEQYF. J is TRBJ2-7 and V is TRBV7-9; tentative D call: TRBD1 (6 bases). The CDR3 has 12 amino acids. V was clipped by 5 bases and J by 3 bases, with 8 bases between them. Germline V gives CDR1 SEHNR, CDR2 FQNEAQ (reference sequence).

The chain links TRBV19 to TRBJ2-7, with 9 positions matching TRBD2. This CDR3 is built from 17 residues. From germline, CDR1 is LNHDA and CDR2 SQIVND (reference sequence). Trimming removed 3 bases from V and 2 bases from J; junction bases left unmatched: 11. DNA for the CDR3: TGTGCCAGTAGTATCTCCAGTCCTCTAGCGGGAACCTACGAGCAGTACTTC. This codes for CASSISSPLAGTYEQYF.

The rearrangement joins TRBV7-9 to TRBJ2-3; 7 nucleotides align to TRBD1. The junction had 4 bases not matched to a gene; V was cut back by 4 bases and J by 0 bases. The CDR3 is made up of 15 amino acids. From germline, CDR1 is SEHNR and CDR2 FQNEAQ (reference sequence). CDR3 sequence reads: CASSSWDRSTDTQYF. In nucleotides, the CDR3 is TGTGCCAGCAGCTCGTGGGACAGAAGCACAGATACGCAGTATTTT.

This clone was seen only once. CDR3 DNA sequence: TGTGCCAGCAGTTCCCCGAGACACGGCACAGATACGCAGTATTTT. It yields the protein CASSSPRHGTDTQYF. This rearrangement joins TRBV6-5 to TRBJ2-3; no firm D call. V was pared by 4 bases and J by 1 base, with 12 bases between. This CDR3 contains 15 residues. CDR1 and CDR2 (germline): MNHEY, SVGAGI.

The chain employs TRBV6-5 and TRBJ2-7, with 13 bases identical to TRBD2. This CDR3 region has 15 residues. Germline CDR1 and CDR2: MNHEY and SVGAGI. Trimming at V came to 6 bases and at J to 5 bases, leaving 7 bases not matched to a gene. For the CDR3, the DNA is TGTGCCAGCAGCATGGGACTAGCGGGGACCAACGAGCAGTACTTC. It yields the protein CASSMGLAGTNEQYF.

The rearrangement uses TRBV28 and TRBJ2-7, with 8 bases fitting TRBD2. The V segment lost 7 bases and the J segment 6 bases; nucleotides outside the gene matches: 14. Germline values: CDR1 MDHEN, CDR2 SYDVKM. The CDR3 spans 15 residues. CDR3 protein: CASKPTGTRRAEQYF. The CDR3 DNA reads TGTGCCAGCAAGCCGACCGGGACTAGGAGGGCCGAGCAGTACTTC.